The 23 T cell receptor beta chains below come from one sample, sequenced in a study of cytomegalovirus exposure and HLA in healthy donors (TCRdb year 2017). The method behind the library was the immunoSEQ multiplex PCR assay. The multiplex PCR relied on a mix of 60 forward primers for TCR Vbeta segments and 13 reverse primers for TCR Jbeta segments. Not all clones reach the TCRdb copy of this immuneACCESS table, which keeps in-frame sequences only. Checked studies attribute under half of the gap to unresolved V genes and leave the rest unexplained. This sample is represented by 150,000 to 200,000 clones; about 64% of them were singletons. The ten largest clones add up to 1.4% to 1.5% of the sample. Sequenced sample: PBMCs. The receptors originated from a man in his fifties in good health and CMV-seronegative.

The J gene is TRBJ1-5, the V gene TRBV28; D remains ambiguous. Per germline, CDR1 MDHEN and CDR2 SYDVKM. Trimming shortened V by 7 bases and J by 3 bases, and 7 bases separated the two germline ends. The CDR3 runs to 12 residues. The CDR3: CASKSLNQPQHF. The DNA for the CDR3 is TGTGCCAGCAAATCCCTCAATCAGCCCCAGCATTTT. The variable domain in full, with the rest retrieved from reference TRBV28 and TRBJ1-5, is DVKVTQSSRYLVKRTGEKVFLECVQDMDHENMFWYRQDPGLGLRLIYFSYDVKMKEKGDIPEGYSVSREKKERFSLILESASTNQTSMYLCASKSLNQPQHFGDGTRLSIL.

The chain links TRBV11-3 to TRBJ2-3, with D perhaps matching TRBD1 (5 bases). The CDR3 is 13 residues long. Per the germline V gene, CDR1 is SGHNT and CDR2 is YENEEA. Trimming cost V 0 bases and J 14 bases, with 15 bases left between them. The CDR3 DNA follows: TGTGCCAGCAGCTTAGATGGGGCCAGTCCACTGTATTTT. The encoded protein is CASSLDGASPLYF.

The CDR3 protein is CASSTLDRGIGNQPQHF. The DNA for the CDR3 is TGTGCCAGCAGTACCCTAGACAGGGGAATCGGCAATCAGCCCCAGCATTTT. The chain recombines TRBV2 with TRBJ1-5, with TRBD1 matching over 8 bases. Looked up from germline, CDR1 is SNHLY and CDR2 is FYNNEI. Trimming removed 5 bases from V and 2 bases from J; junction bases left unmatched: 11. The CDR3 extends over 17 amino acids.

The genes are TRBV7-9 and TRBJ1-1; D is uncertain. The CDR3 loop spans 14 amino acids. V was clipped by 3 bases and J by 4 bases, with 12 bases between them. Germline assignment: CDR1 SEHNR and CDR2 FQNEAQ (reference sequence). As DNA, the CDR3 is TGTGCCAGCAGCTTGGGAGAGTTGGTCACTGAAGCTTTCTTT. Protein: CASSLGELVTEAFF.

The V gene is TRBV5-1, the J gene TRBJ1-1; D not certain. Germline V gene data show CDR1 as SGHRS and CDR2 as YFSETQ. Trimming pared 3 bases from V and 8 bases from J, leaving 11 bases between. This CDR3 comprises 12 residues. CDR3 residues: CASSSPGGEAFF. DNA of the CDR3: TGCGCCAGCAGCTCGCCGGGAGGGGAAGCTTTCTTT.

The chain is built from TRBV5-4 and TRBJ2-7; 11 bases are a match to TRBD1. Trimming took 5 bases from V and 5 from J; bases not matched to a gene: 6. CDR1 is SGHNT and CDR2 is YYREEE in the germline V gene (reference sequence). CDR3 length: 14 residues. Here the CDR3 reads CASSRTGGIDEQYF. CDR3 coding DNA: TGTGCCAGCAGTCGGACAGGGGGCATCGACGAGCAGTACTTC.

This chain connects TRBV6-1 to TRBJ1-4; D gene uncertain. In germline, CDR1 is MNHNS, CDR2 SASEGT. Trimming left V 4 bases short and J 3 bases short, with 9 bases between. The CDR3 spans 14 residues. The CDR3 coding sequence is TGTGCCAGCAGTGTGATAGTTTCTAATGAAAAACTGTTTTTT. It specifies CASSVIVSNEKLFF.

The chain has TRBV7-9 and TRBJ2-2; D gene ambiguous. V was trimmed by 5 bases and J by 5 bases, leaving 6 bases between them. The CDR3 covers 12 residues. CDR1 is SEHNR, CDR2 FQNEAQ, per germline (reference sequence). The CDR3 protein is CASSQETGELFF. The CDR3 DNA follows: TGTGCCAGCAGCCAGGAAACCGGGGAGCTGTTTTTT.

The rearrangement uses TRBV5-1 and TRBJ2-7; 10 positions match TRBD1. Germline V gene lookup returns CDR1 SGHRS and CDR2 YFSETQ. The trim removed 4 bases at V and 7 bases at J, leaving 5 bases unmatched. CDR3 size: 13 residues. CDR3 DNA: TGCGCCAGCAGCCCCGACAGGGGGCGAGAGCAGTACTTC. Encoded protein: CASSPDRGREQYF.

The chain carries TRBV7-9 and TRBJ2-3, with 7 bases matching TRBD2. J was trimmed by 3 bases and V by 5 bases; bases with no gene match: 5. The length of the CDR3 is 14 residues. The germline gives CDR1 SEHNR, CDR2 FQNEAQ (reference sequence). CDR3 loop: CASSVSGRTDTQYF. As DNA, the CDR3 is TGTGCCAGCAGCGTTAGCGGGCGGACAGATACGCAGTATTTT.

Written as DNA, the CDR3 is TGTGCTAGTGGTTTGGGTTGGACAGGGGATGGTCAGCCCCAGCATTTT. This translates into CASGLGWTGDGQPQHF. The gene calls are TRBV12-5 and TRBJ1-5; TRBD1 matches 9 bases. Germline V gene data show CDR1 as LGHNT and CDR2 as FRNRAP. CDR3 size: 16 residues. With 1 base clipped from V and 6 bases from J, the junction kept 7 bases outside the gene matches.

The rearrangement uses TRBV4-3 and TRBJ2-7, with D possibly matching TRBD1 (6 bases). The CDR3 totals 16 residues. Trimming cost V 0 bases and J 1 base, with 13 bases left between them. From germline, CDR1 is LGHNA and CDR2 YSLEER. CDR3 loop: CASSQEWDIPSYEQYF. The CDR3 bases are TGCGCCAGCAGCCAAGAGTGGGACATACCATCCTACGAGCAGTACTTC.

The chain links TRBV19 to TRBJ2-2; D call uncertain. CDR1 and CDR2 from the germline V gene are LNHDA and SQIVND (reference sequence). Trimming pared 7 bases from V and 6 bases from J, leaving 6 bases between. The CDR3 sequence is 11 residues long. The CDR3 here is CASTFSGELFF. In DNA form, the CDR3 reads TGTGCCAGTACCTTTTCCGGGGAGCTGTTTTTT.

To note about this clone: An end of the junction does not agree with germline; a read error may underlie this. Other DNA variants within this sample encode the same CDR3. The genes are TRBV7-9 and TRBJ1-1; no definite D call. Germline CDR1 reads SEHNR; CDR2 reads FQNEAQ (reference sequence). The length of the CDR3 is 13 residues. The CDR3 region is CASSLDLNTEAFF. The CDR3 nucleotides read TGTGCTAGCAGCTTAGACTTGAACACTGAAGCTTTCTTT. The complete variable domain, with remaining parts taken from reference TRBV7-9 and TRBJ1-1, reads DTGVSQNPRHKITKRGQNVTFRCDPISEHNRLYWYRQTLGQGPEFLTYFQNEAQLEKSRLLSDRFSAERPKGSFSTLEIQRTEQGDSAMYLCASSLDLNTEAFFGQGTRLTVV.

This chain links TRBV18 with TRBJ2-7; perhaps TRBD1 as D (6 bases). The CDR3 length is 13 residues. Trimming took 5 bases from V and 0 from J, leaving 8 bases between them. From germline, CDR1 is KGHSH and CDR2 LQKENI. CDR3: CASSRDNSYEQYF. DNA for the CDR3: TGTGCCAGCTCAAGGGACAACTCCTACGAGCAGTACTTC.

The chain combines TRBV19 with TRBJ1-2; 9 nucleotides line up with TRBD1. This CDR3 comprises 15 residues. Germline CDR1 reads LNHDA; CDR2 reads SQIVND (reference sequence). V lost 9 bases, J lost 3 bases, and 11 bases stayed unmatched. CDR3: CASNPGDRGYYGYTF. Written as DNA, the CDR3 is TGTGCCAGCAATCCGGGAGACAGGGGGTACTATGGCTACACCTTC.

CDR3 nucleotide sequence: TGTGCCAGCAGGGAAACACATAGCAATCAGCCCCAGCATTTT. Its translation: CASRETHSNQPQHF. The chain combines TRBV6-1 with TRBJ1-5; no firm D call. The CDR3 is made up of 14 amino acids. The ends were cut back, 6 bases at V and 0 bases at J, with 9 bases in the middle. The germline gives CDR1 MNHNS, CDR2 SASEGT.

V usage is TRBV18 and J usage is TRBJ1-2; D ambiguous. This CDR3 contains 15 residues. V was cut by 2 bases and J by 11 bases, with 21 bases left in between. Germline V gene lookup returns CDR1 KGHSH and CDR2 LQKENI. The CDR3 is CASSPSRETAMRYTF. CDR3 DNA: TGTGCCAGCTCACCATCGAGGGAAACGGCCATGCGGTACACCTTC.

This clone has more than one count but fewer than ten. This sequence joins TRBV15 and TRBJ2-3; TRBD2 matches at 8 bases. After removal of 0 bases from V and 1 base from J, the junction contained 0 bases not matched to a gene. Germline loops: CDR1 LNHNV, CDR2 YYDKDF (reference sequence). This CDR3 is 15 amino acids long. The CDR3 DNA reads TGTGCCACCAGCAGAGAGCGGGGGGGCACAGATACGCAGTATTTT. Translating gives CATSRERGGTDTQYF.

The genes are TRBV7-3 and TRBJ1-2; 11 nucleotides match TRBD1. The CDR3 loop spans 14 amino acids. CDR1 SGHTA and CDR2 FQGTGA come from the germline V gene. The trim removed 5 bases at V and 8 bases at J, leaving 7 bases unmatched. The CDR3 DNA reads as TGTGCCAGCAGCCCCGAGGGACAGGGGGACGGCTACACCTTC. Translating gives CASSPEGQGDGYTF.

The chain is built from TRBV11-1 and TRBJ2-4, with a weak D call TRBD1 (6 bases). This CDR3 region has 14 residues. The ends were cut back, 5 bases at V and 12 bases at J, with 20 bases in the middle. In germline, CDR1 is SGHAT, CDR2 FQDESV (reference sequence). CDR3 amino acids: CASSQGGVEVAQYF. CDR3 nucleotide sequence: TGTGCCAGCAGCCAAGGGGGAGTGGAGGTAGCTCAGTACTTC.

Written as DNA, the CDR3 is TGTGCCAGCAGCACTTGGGACAGGGTGGGGACTGAAGCTTTCTTT. This translates into CASSTWDRVGTEAFF. The chain is built from TRBV21-1 and TRBJ1-1; the table's D call of TRBD1 was not tested on the DNA. TRBV21-1 is annotated as a pseudogene. This CDR3 comprises 15 residues.

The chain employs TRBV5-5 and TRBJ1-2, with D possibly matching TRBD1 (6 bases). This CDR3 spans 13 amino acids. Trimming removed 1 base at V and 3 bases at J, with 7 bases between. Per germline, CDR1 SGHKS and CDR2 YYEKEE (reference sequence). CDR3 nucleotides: TGTGCCAGCAGCTTGAGACAGGACTATGGCTACACCTTC. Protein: CASSLRQDYGYTF.